A selection of T cell receptor beta chains follows, all from one sample in a study of blood T cells in healthy people across ages. MiXCR, applied by TCRdb to the 5' RACE reads, yields one record per CDR3 protein. Of 600,000 to 900,000 distinct CDR3 sequences in the sample, more than 25% were seen once. The same sample was also studied in work on T cells of mothers and their children.

Sequencing was carried out using blood. The receptor set was obtained from a boy between 10 and 17 years old in good health. Both conserved end residues are part of each CDR3. D genes are given only for firm matches. Size is stated for part of the rows, as once, few or many counts, or as a class when the clone is expanded.

-,TRBV24-1,TRBJ2-2,few,CATSHANTGELFF,TGTGCCACCAGTCACGCGAACACCGGGGAGCTGTTTTTT
-,TRBV15,TRBJ2-1,few,CATSRRGAGNEQFF,TGTGCCACCAGCAGACGGGGGGCAGGCAATGAGCAGTTCTTC
-,TRBV7-9,TRBJ1-4,-,CASSQGGGVGEKLFF,TGTGCCAGCAGTCAAGGCGGGGGCGTCGGGGAAAAACTGTTTTTT
-,TRBV5-1,TRBJ1-6,-,CASSLPNNSPLHF,TGCGCCAGCAGCTTGCCTAATAATTCACCCCTCCACTTT
TRBD2,TRBV28,TRBJ2-5,-,CASSRSGGVATQYF,TGTGCCAGTTCGCGGAGCGGGGGGGTTGCGACCCAGTACTTC
-,TRBV5-1,TRBJ1-1,-,CASSLEGPMNTEAFF,TGCGCCAGCAGCTTGGAGGGACCCATGAACACTGAAGCTTTCTTT
-,TRBV7-3,TRBJ2-3,-,CASSVSGTDTQYF,TGTGCCAGCAGCGTTTCGGGAACAGATACGCAGTATTTT
-,TRBV12-3/TRBV12-4,TRBJ1-5,-,CASSLVHSENQPQHF,TGTGCCAGCAGTTTGGTGCACAGTGAGAATCAGCCCCAGCATTTT
-,TRBV12-3/TRBV12-4,TRBJ2-4,few,CASTWGSRNIQYF,TGTGCCAGCACCTGGGGGTCTCGGAACATTCAGTACTTC
TRBD2,TRBV7-7,TRBJ2-7,few,CASSLAVGEGYEQYF,TGTGCTAGCAGCTTAGCAGTGGGGGAGGGCTACGAGCAGTACTTC
-,TRBV7-9,TRBJ1-2,-,CASSLVAGATTF,TGTGCCAGCAGCTTAGTTGCCGGAGCTACAACCTTC
TRBD1,TRBV20-1,TRBJ2-4,-,CSTTGGENIQYF,TGCAGTACCACAGGGGGCGAAAACATTCAGTACTTC
-,TRBV14,TRBJ2-6,-,CASSQALGSSGANVLTF,TGTGCCAGCAGCCAAGCTCTAGGGTCCTCTGGGGCCAACGTCCTGACTTTC
-,TRBV28,TRBJ2-7,-,CASSFGGSDYEQYF,TGTGCCAGCAGTTTTGGGGGGTCCGACTACGAGCAGTACTTC
TRBD2,TRBV5-1,TRBJ2-1,few,CASSPAAGGVRNEQFF,TGCGCCAGCAGCCCGGCAGCGGGGGGGGTTAGAAATGAGCAGTTCTTC